This TCR beta chain was profiled in a study of vaccination and CD4 T cells after COVID-19 (dated by TCRdb to 2022 to 2024). Context from the whole study: The convalescent cohort comprised six males and four females, including two Hispanic individuals, seven Caucasians, two Asians and one multiracial person. The time from the second vaccine dose to post-vaccine blood sampling had a median of roughly 70 days and ranged from about 12 to 241 days. Post-COVID blood samples were collected from convalescent patients a median of approximately 100 days after diagnosis, with a range of about 30 to 161 days. The cultures were stimulated with overlapping spike peptide pools from SARS-CoV-2 and from the common cold coronaviruses HCoV-NL63, HCoV-OC43 and HCoV-229E. An earlier paper using these donors assessed, at the TCR clonotype level, memory CD4+ T cell crossreactivity between SARS-CoV-2 and common cold coronavirus spike proteins. Participants got two doses of the Pfizer-BioNTech BNT162b2 vaccine (n=8) or two doses of the Moderna mRNA-1273 vaccine (n=2). As controls, cultures received a CEFX viral epitope pool (the positive control), an HIV-1 Nef peptide pool (the negative control), or no peptide at all. The spike-specific CD4+ TCR repertoire was compared before and after mRNA vaccination in over 9 COVID-19 convalescent patients and several infection-naive healthy vaccine recipients. Broader findings and caveats from the paper: Nearly all vaccine-specific clones in convalescent patients (304 of 307) were mono-reactive for SARS-CoV-2 spike rather than cross-reactive with common cold coronaviruses. In convalescent patients, a median around 86% of post-vaccine SARS-CoV-2-reactive clones were detected only after vaccination, suggesting vaccine-specific priming. The median number of SARS-CoV-2-reactive clonotypes rose from roughly 20 after infection to roughly 38 after vaccination, but the change was not significant. Only a relatively small number of convalescent patients were included in the study, and early timepoints following natural infection were not analyzed.

Including cysteine and phenylalanine, the CDR3 has 14 amino acids. Here the CDR3 DNA is all that survives: 42 bases in frame from base 1. Ends trimmed: V by 5 bases, J by 7 bases; bases unmatched to a gene: 8. Reading the germline V gene (reference sequence) gives CDR1 DFQATT and CDR2 SNEGSKA. The sample's treatment or condition label, decoded: approximately 10-day PBMC culture with coronavirus spike peptide pools or control peptides (ViraFEST assay). CD4+ T cells from unexposed donors were collected before the COVID-19 pandemic (2011-2018). The ViraFEST assay was used in the study, in which antigen-specific T cells were expanded with peptide pools and expanded clonotypes were subsequently identified by TCR sequencing. PBMCs were cultured at two million per well in IMDM supplemented with roughly 5% human AB serum and 9.5 to 10 IU/ml IL-2, with around 10 ug/ml peptide pools added. Half of the culture medium was replaced with fresh IL-2-containing medium on days 3 and 7. Once the cells had been in culture for over nine days, the EasySep CD4+ T cell isolation kit was used to isolate CD4+ T cells by negative selection. As cell numbers permitted, CD4+ T cells from unexposed donors were tested for reactivity to SARS-CoV-2 S and N and to four common cold coronavirus spike pools. Ficoll-Paque Plus gradient centrifugation was used to isolate PBMCs from whole blood, and the isolated PBMCs were then either used fresh or cryopreserved at -140C. Each culture condition was generally run in triplicate wells. Leukapheresis product for the unexposed donors was purchased commercially.

Library preparation employed PCR. TCR sequencing of DNA from cultured CD4+ T cells used the Oncomine TCR Beta short-read assay at the Johns Hopkins FTIC core. The QIAamp micro DNA kit was used to extract genomic DNA from the cultured CD4+ T cells. Oncomine TCR Beta libraries made from cultured CD4+ T cells were pooled using unique dual indexes and sequenced on an Illumina iSeq 100. Per the source publication's procedure: Non-productive sequences were removed, and CDR3s not starting with C, not ending with F or W, or shorter than 7 amino acids were discarded. Antigen-specific clonotypes were identified using the MANAFEST web application through comparison of peptide-stimulated wells with reference and other culture wells. Positive clones required FDR below 0.05, an odds ratio above 5, and productive frequency above 0.1% in at least two of three replicate wells. Clonotypes that were significantly expanded in both SARS-CoV-2 spike wells and at least one common cold coronavirus spike condition were defined as cross-reactive. Levenshtein distances (stringdist) and unrooted phylogenetic trees (ape) in R version 3.6.1 were used to assess CDR3 homology. TCRdb trimmed the raw reads at Q25, called clones with MiXCR and kept productive beta chains. CDR3 protein duplicates are merged, each entry listing the most common genes and DNA. Here the V and J calls rest on TCRdb's processing, not on the authors' analysis. This sample is represented by almost 6,000 distinct CDR3 sequences; just under 35% of them were singletons. The ten top clones hold 28% of the sample.

As regards this clonotype: Its antigen is not yet known. Base qualities were left out, and no much larger clone turns up one base away.

The receptor was derived from a human donor in good health. The rearrangement joined TRBV20-1 to TRBJ2-4, with TRBD1 matching 10 junction bases. The sequenced material came from CD4+ T cells from blood, cultured in vitro. The DNA sequence is given as TGCAGTGCTCCCCGACAGGGGGCCGGGAACATTCAGTACTTC. The translation is CSAPRQGAGNIQYF.